These 11 T cell receptor beta chains came from one sample sequenced in a study of siplizumab effects on memory and regulatory T cells. The data were produced by immunoSEQ multiplex PCR, yet TCRdb's version contains in-frame clones alone and is incomplete. The data show about 100,000 clones, about 94% seen once. The material sequenced was non-Treg CD4+ T cells sorted from blood. The receptors were sampled from a human donor in good health.

The DNA for the CDR3 is TGTGCCAGTAGTAGGGGGACAGGGATGGGACCCTACGAGCAGTACTTC. Amino acids: CASSRGTGMGPYEQYF. The chain links TRBV19 to TRBJ2-7; 9 nucleotides line up with TRBD1. CDR1 is LNHDA, CDR2 SQIVND, per germline (reference sequence). J lost 2 bases, V lost 4 bases, and 9 bases had no gene match. The CDR3 consists of 16 residues.

A word on this clone: Other DNA sequences in this sample translate to the same CDR3. The CDR3 DNA is TGCGCCAGCAGCTTGGGACAGGGACTTGAAGCTTTCTTT. It specifies CASSLGQGLEAFF. The chain links TRBV5-1 to TRBJ1-1; 7 bases match TRBD1. V gave up 0 bases and J gave up 7 bases; unmatched junction bases: 3. The germline V gene has CDR1 SGHRS and CDR2 YFSETQ. CDR3 length: 13 residues. The full variable domain, with the rest looked up from reference TRBV5-1 and TRBJ1-1, is KAGVTQTPRYLIKTRGQQVTLSCSPISGHRSVSWYQQTPGQGLQFLFEYFSETQRNKGNFPGRFSGRQFSNSRSEMNVSTLELGDSALYLCASSLGQGLEAFFGQGTRLTVV.

V usage is TRBV28 and J usage is TRBJ2-1; 9 bases fit TRBD2. Trimming cost V 2 bases and J 2 bases; bases outside gene matches: 4. The germline V gene encodes CDR1 MDHEN and CDR2 SYDVKM. The CDR3 is 16 amino acids. CDR3 DNA sequence: TGTGCCAGCAGTTTACAGCGGGGGGTTACCTACAATGAGCAGTTCTTC. This codes for CASSLQRGVTYNEQFF.

V and J are TRBV10-3 and TRBJ2-3, with a weak D call TRBD2 (6 bases). The CDR3 covers 16 residues. The ends were cut back, 0 bases at V and 4 bases at J, with 14 bases in the middle. CDR1 is ENHRY, CDR2 SYGVKD, per germline. DNA for the CDR3: TGTGCCATCAGTGAGTCCGGGCTAGCGAGGGCAGATACGCAGTATTTT. Its protein product is CAISESGLARADTQYF.

The chain joins TRBV18 to TRBJ1-1; 7 bases match TRBD1. Looked up from germline, CDR1 is KGHSH and CDR2 is LQKENI. V was pared by 0 bases and J by 1 base, with 11 bases of the junction left unmatched. The length of the CDR3 is 18 residues. CDR3 nucleotide sequence: TGTGCCAGCTCACCACCGACCGGATTCAGGGGGGCGAACACTGAAGCTTTCTTT. Translation: CASSPPTGFRGANTEAFF.

The V and J genes are TRBV18 and TRBJ1-1, with D possibly matching TRBD1 (6 bases). This CDR3 has 14 residues. The V and J ends lost 4 bases and 4 bases respectively, with 13 bases between them. Germline CDR1 and CDR2: KGHSH and LQKENI. Written as DNA, the CDR3 is TGTGCCAGCTCACAATCAGGGGAGGGCACTGAAGCTTTCTTT. Its protein is CASSQSGEGTEAFF.

The chain couples TRBV9 to TRBJ1-4; D call uncertain. Looked up from germline, CDR1 is SGDLS and CDR2 is YYNGEE. The V gene lost 2 bases and the J gene lost 5 bases, with 10 bases spanning the gap. There are 14 residues in the CDR3. The DNA of the CDR3 is TGTGCCAGCAGCGTCGGCAGTCAGAATGAAAAACTGTTTTTT. Amino acid sequence: CASSVGSQNEKLFF. Using reference TRBV9 and TRBJ1-4 for the parts outside the CDR3, the full variable domain is DSGVTQTPKHLITATGQRVTLRCSPRSGDLSVYWYQQSLDQGLQFLIQYYNGEERAKGNILERFSAQQFPDLHSELNLSSLELGDSALYFCASSVGSQNEKLFFGSGTQLSVL.

The genes are TRBV9 and TRBJ2-2; D remains ambiguous. Trimming removed 0 bases from V and 0 bases from J, with 6 bases in between. The length of the CDR3 is 15 residues. Germline V gene data show CDR1 as SGDLS and CDR2 as YYNGEE. CDR3 in amino acids: CASSVGDPNTGELFF. The CDR3 DNA sequence: TGTGCCAGCAGCGTAGGAGATCCGAACACCGGGGAGCTGTTTTTT.

This clone was seen once. V usage is TRBV27 and J usage is TRBJ2-1; D uncertain. This CDR3 region has 12 residues. Germline CDR1 MNHEY, CDR2 SMNVEV (reference sequence). Trimming took 5 bases from V and 4 from J, leaving 6 bases between them. CDR3 DNA sequence: TGTGCCAGCAGTGAAACTTACAATGAGCAGTTCTTC. Translation: CASSETYNEQFF.

This rearrangement joins TRBV28 to TRBJ1-5, with 7 bases lining up with TRBD1. In germline, CDR1 is MDHEN, CDR2 SYDVKM. The CDR3 sequence is 15 residues long. The trim removed 5 bases at V and 6 bases at J, leaving 10 bases unmatched. The CDR3 nucleotides are TGTGCCAGCAGTGGTCCCAGGGGGTCGGGTCAGCCCCAGCATTTT. Amino acid sequence: CASSGPRGSGQPQHF. Looking up the rest from reference TRBV28 and TRBJ1-5 gives the full variable domain: DVKVTQSSRYLVKRTGEKVFLECVQDMDHENMFWYRQDPGLGLRLIYFSYDVKMKEKGDIPEGYSVSREKKERFSLILESASTNQTSMYLCASSGPRGSGQPQHFGDGTRLSIL.

The CDR3 DNA reads TGTGCCAGCAGCTACCGCACCTCGGGACCCGCGGGAGAGACCCAGTACTTC. This gives the protein CASSYRTSGPAGETQYF. The chain is built from TRBV5-6 and TRBJ2-5; D tentatively fits TRBD1 or TRBD2 (5 bases each). V was clipped by 3 bases and J by 4 bases, with 22 bases between them. The CDR3 loop spans 17 amino acids. The germline V gene has CDR1 SGHDT and CDR2 YYEEEE.